This TCR beta chain was documented in a study of blood T cell repertoires in COVID-19. Original processing methods: The authors estimated nucleated cell counts from reference gene primer amplification. Profiled with immunoSEQ multiplex PCR; TCRdb holds only in-frame clones, not every one. That table supplies the V and J calls and clone size; D and trimming were determined from the DNA. The data contain about 140,000 clones, about 82% of them singletons. The CDR3 contains 13 residues. In germline, CDR1 is SGHDT, CDR2 YYEEEE. V lost 5 bases to trimming and J lost 4 bases, with 10 bases between them. The V gene is TRBV5-6, the J gene TRBJ2-1, with a tentative D call TRBD1 (5 bases). This TCR was recovered from a man between 50 and 59 years old with acute or convalescent COVID-19. The sequenced sample was peripheral blood. The CDR3 region has the DNA TGTGCCAGCAGTTCTACAGGATACAATGAGCAGTTCTTC. Translation gives CASSSTGYNEQFF.